This entry concerns a single TCR beta chain. The data were obtained in a study of blood T cell repertoires in COVID-19. Trimming took off 5 bases at V and 3 bases at J, with 12 bases between the two ends. There are 14 residues in the CDR3. Per the germline V gene, CDR1 is SGHTA and CDR2 is FQGTGA. TCRdb keeps only in-frame clones here, not all; method: immunoSEQ multiplex PCR. The sample holds 150,000 to 200,000 clones, approximately 80% seen once. The chain employs TRBV7-3 and TRBJ2-3; possibly TRBD2 for D (6 bases). Sequenced material: peripheral blood. This clonotype was obtained from a woman older than 75 with acute or convalescent COVID-19. The CDR3 DNA reads TGTGCCAGCAGCCTAGGGACTCCAACAGATACGCAGTATTTT. Protein: CASSLGTPTDTQYF.